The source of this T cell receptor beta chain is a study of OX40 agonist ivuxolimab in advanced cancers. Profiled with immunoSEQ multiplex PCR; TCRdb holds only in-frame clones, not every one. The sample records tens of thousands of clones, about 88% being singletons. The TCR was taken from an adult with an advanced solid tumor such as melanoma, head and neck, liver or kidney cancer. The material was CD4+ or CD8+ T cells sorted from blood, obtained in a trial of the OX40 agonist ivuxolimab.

CDR3 in amino acids: CAWSTPSGSSVSSEQYF. The CDR3 nucleotides read TGTGCCTGGAGTACCCCTAGCGGGAGCTCGGTTTCTTCCGAGCAGTACTTC. The genes are TRBV30 and TRBJ2-7; TRBD2 aligns across 10 bases. After removal of 2 bases from V and 6 bases from J, the junction contained 16 bases not matched to a gene. The CDR3 consists of 17 residues. Germline V gene sequence: CDR1 GTSNPN, CDR2 SVGIG (reference sequence).